A single sample gave rise to the 21 T cell receptor beta chains below, sequenced in a study of blood T cell repertoires in COVID-19. The data were produced by immunoSEQ multiplex PCR, yet TCRdb's version contains in-frame clones alone and is incomplete. The data show about 240,000 clones, about 80% seen once. Source material: peripheral blood. The receptors originated from a woman aged 80 or over with acute or convalescent COVID-19.

The chain combines TRBV3-1 (or the pseudogene TRBV3-2) with TRBJ1-5; TRBD1 matches 11 bases. Per the germline V gene, CDR1 is LGHDT and CDR2 is YNNKEL (reference sequence). V lost 1 base, J lost 6 bases, and 5 bases stayed unmatched. This CDR3 contains 16 residues. CDR3 nucleotides: TGTGCCAGCAGCCAAGGGACAGGGGGCATGAGTCAGCCCCAGCATTTT. As protein: CASSQGTGGMSQPQHF.

This clone was observed at least ten times. V gene TRBV4-3 combines with J gene TRBJ2-2; perhaps TRBD1 as D (6 bases). CDR1 and CDR2 (germline): LGHNA, YSLEER. V lost 2 bases and J lost 4, with 8 bases in between. The CDR3 loop spans 14 amino acids. The CDR3 coding sequence is TGCGCCAGCAGCCAAACAGGGAGCACCGGGGAGCTGTTTTTT. It yields the protein CASSQTGSTGELFF.

This chain uses TRBV19 with TRBJ1-3; no clear D gene. Deletions cut 3 bases from V and 0 bases from J, with 6 bases between. This CDR3 region has 14 residues. CDR1 is LNHDA and CDR2 is SQIVND in the germline V gene (reference sequence). CDR3 coding DNA: TGTGCCAGTAGTATTGGCCTCTCTGGAAACACCATATATTTT. It encodes CASSIGLSGNTIYF.

The V gene is TRBV5-5, the J gene TRBJ2-1; 10 bases match TRBD2. This CDR3 is 16 amino acids long. Unmatched junction bases numbered 8, after V lost 6 bases and J lost 2 bases. Germline CDR1 SGHKS, CDR2 YYEKEE (reference sequence). CDR3: CASTLGLAGAYNEQFF. The CDR3 nucleotides are TGTGCCAGCACCCTGGGGCTAGCGGGGGCCTACAATGAGCAGTTCTTC.

The V gene is TRBV27, the J gene TRBJ2-7, with 11 bases fitting TRBD2. CDR1 and CDR2 from the germline V gene are MNHEY and SMNVEV (reference sequence). CDR3 length equals 16 residues. Unmatched junction bases numbered 6, after V lost 0 bases and J lost 5 bases. DNA of the CDR3: TGTGCCAGCAGTTTATCGCCCGGACTAGCGGGCCACGAGCAGTACTTC. Protein: CASSLSPGLAGHEQYF.

J is TRBJ1-5 and V is TRBV6-2 or TRBV6-3, with TRBD1 identical over 7 bases. Looked up from germline, CDR1 is MNHEY and CDR2 is SVGEGT. The CDR3 covers 15 residues. The ends lost 5 bases at V and 4 bases at J; junction bases unmatched: 8. Here the CDR3 reads CASSPRWDRNQPQHF. CDR3 DNA: TGTGCCAGCAGTCCGCGCTGGGACAGAAATCAGCCCCAGCATTTT.

The chain combines TRBV4-3 with TRBJ1-2; TRBD1 aligns across 10 bases. Losses at the gene ends were 4 bases for V and 4 bases for J; bases not matched to a gene: 6. The CDR3 is 15 residues long. CDR1 is LGHNA and CDR2 is YSLEER in the germline V gene. The CDR3 bases are TGCGCCAGCAGCCCCGGACAGGGGGGCGCCTATGGCTACACCTTC. Translated, it gives CASSPGQGGAYGYTF.

The table lists this clone with a count of one. The rearrangement uses TRBV18 and TRBJ1-1, with D possibly matching TRBD1 (5 bases). The CDR3 has 13 residues. The germline gives CDR1 KGHSH, CDR2 LQKENI. V gave up 4 bases and J gave up 1 base, with 7 bases separating them. The chain's CDR3 is CASSLDRNTEAFF. The CDR3, as DNA: TGTGCCAGCTCACTTGACAGGAACACTGAAGCTTTCTTT.

The chain has TRBV6-5 and TRBJ2-7, with 9 bases lining up with TRBD2. The ends lost 6 bases at V and 3 bases at J; junction bases unmatched: 6. This CDR3 spans 14 amino acids. Germline V gene data show CDR1 as MNHEY and CDR2 as SVGAGI. For the CDR3, the DNA is TGTGCCAGCAGGACCATAGCGGGAGTCTACGAGCAGTACTTC. It is translated as CASRTIAGVYEQYF.

The rearrangement joins TRBV28 to TRBJ1-1; the match to TRBD1 covers 7 bases. The CDR3 is 17 residues long. The trim removed 5 bases at V and 1 base at J, leaving 13 bases unmatched. Germline assignment: CDR1 MDHEN and CDR2 SYDVKM. CDR3 sequence reads: CASSLYRGGASNTEAFF. DNA of the CDR3: TGTGCCAGCAGTCTCTACAGGGGTGGGGCCTCGAACACTGAAGCTTTCTTT.

The V gene is TRBV9, the J gene TRBJ2-1, with D possibly TRBD2 on 7 matching bases. CDR3 length: 17 amino acids. Germline V lookup: CDR1 SGDLS, CDR2 YYNGEE. Trimming cost V 0 bases and J 1 base, with 14 bases left between them. The CDR3 DNA reads as TGTGCCAGCAGCGTAGTTGGGGGGGCGTCATCCTACAATGAGCAGTTCTTC. It yields the protein CASSVVGGASSYNEQFF.

The chain has TRBV19 and TRBJ1-2; 10 positions agree with TRBD1. The V gene's germline CDR1 is LNHDA and CDR2 SQIVND (reference sequence). This CDR3 region has 14 residues. With V trimmed by 6 bases and J by 4 bases, 5 bases remained unmatched. CDR3 sequence reads: CASRGTGAGYGYTF. CDR3 DNA sequence: TGTGCCAGTAGAGGGACAGGGGCTGGCTATGGCTACACCTTC. Using reference TRBV19 and TRBJ1-2 for the parts outside the CDR3, the full variable domain is DGGITQSPKYLFRKEGQNVTLSCEQNLNHDAMYWYRQDPGQGLRLIYYSQIVNDFQKGDIAEGYSVSREKKESFPLTVTSAQKNPTAFYLCASRGTGAGYGYTFGSGTRLTVV.

This chain uses TRBV14 with TRBJ2-2; D call uncertain. Trimming took 6 bases from V and 1 from J, leaving 9 bases between them. Germline V gives CDR1 SGHDN, CDR2 FVKESK. The CDR3 spans 14 residues. Written as DNA, the CDR3 is TGTGCCAGCAGTCTCTCTTTGAACACCGGGGAGCTGTTTTTT. It translates to CASSLSLNTGELFF. Filled out from reference TRBV14 and TRBJ2-2, the complete variable domain reads EAGVTQFPSHSVIEKGQTVTLRCDPISGHDNLYWYRRVMGKEIKFLLHFVKESKQDESGMPNNRFLAERTGGTYSTLKVQPAELEDSGVYFCASSLSLNTGELFFGEGSRLTVL.

The chain couples TRBV3-1 (or the pseudogene TRBV3-2) to TRBJ2-7, with 15 bases fitting TRBD2. The ends lost 3 bases at V and 4 bases at J; junction bases unmatched: 1. Germline lookup yields CDR1 LGHDT and CDR2 YNNKEL (reference sequence). The CDR3 covers 15 residues. CDR3 residues: CASSQGLAGGYEQYF. CDR3 nucleotide sequence: TGTGCCAGCAGCCAGGGACTAGCGGGGGGATACGAGCAGTACTTC.

This CDR3 is CASSLTESGYTF. Here the CDR3 DNA reads TGTGCCAGCAGCTTAACAGAGTCCGGCTACACCTTC. V is TRBV5-4 and J is TRBJ1-2; D is undetermined. The V and J ends lost 2 bases and 8 bases respectively, with 10 bases between them. The germline CDR1 and CDR2 sequences are SGHNT and YYREEE (reference sequence). The length of the CDR3 is 12 residues.

The chain uses TRBV15 and TRBJ2-1; D gene unclear. The ends were cut back, 2 bases at V and 7 bases at J, with 6 bases in the middle. CDR3 length: 12 residues. CDR1 and CDR2 from the germline V gene are LNHNV and YYDKDF (reference sequence). The CDR3 reads CATSRQKNEQFF. CDR3 nucleotides: TGTGCCACCAGCAGACAGAAGAATGAGCAGTTCTTC.

The chain links TRBV5-6 to TRBJ2-2; 8 bases map to TRBD1. Germline loops: CDR1 SGHDT, CDR2 YYEEEE. The CDR3 extends over 15 amino acids. V lost 3 bases to trimming and J lost 4 bases; unmatched junction nucleotides: 5. DNA of the CDR3: TGTGCCAGCAGCTCGACAGGGGCTGGCACCGGGGAGCTGTTTTTT. This codes for CASSSTGAGTGELFF.

J is TRBJ1-5 and V is TRBV6-8; 7 nucleotides line up with TRBD1. Germline CDR1 reads MNHGY; CDR2 reads SAAAGT. Trimming cost V 0 bases and J 3 bases; bases outside gene matches: 2. The CDR3 loop spans 15 amino acids. In nucleotides, the CDR3 is TGTGCCAGCAGTTACTCCGGGACAGACAATCAGCCCCAGCATTTT. The encoded protein is CASSYSGTDNQPQHF.

This chain joins TRBV19 and TRBJ2-7; tentative D call: TRBD2 (6 bases). This CDR3 is built from 15 residues. With 1 base removed from V and 1 base from J, the gap between germline ends came to 11 bases. The germline gives CDR1 LNHDA, CDR2 SQIVND (reference sequence). The CDR3 DNA sequence: TGTGCCAGTAGTATAGGCGGGGTAGGGTCCTACGAGCAGTACTTC. Protein: CASSIGGVGSYEQYF. Filled out from reference TRBV19 and TRBJ2-7, the complete variable domain reads DGGITQSPKYLFRKEGQNVTLSCEQNLNHDAMYWYRQDPGQGLRLIYYSQIVNDFQKGDIAEGYSVSREKKESFPLTVTSAQKNPTAFYLCASSIGGVGSYEQYFGPGTRLTVT.

The J gene is TRBJ1-1, the V gene TRBV19; 8 bases fit TRBD1. There are 12 residues in the CDR3. Germline assignment: CDR1 LNHDA and CDR2 SQIVND (reference sequence). The ends lost 6 bases at V and 4 bases at J; junction bases unmatched: 1. Here the CDR3 DNA reads TGTGCCAGTAGCGACAGGGGCACTGAAGCTTTCTTT. This gives the protein CASSDRGTEAFF.

This clone came up once. This sequence joins TRBV5-1 and TRBJ1-2; 8 nucleotides agree with TRBD1. J gave up 4 bases and V 4 bases, and 6 bases lay outside the gene matches. Per the germline V gene, CDR1 is SGHRS and CDR2 is YFSETQ. This CDR3 region has 14 residues. CDR3 nucleotides: TGCGCCAGCAGCCCCGGGACAGGACCCTATGGCTACACCTTC. Translating gives CASSPGTGPYGYTF. Supplemented by reference TRBV5-1 and TRBJ1-2, the full variable domain reads KAGVTQTPRYLIKTRGQQVTLSCSPISGHRSVSWYQQTPGQGLQFLFEYFSETQRNKGNFPGRFSGRQFSNSRSEMNVSTLELGDSALYLCASSPGTGPYGYTFGSGTRLTVV.